This T cell receptor beta chain was documented in a study of tumor-infiltrating lymphocytes in primary liver carcinoma. Study-level information: Patients' primary liver carcinoma was surgically resected. Roughly 3.65 to 8 million productive TCRbeta reads were obtained per sample, with similar numbers across tissue types.

Findings and limits, study-wide: Overlap between tumor regions exceeded overlap of tumor with adjacent tissue or blood.

A constant-region primer served to make TCR beta cDNA from about 0.45 ug total RNA. Each TCR beta library was derived from three nested multiplex PCR rounds that employed slightly modified ARM-PCR. In the first two PCR rounds, TRBV1-TRBV30 forward primers were paired with a C-beta reverse primer, and each round lasted approximately 10 cycles. TCRdb independently ran MiXCR on the multiplex PCR reads; one entry per CDR3 protein. The data hold 250,000 to 400,000 distinct CDR3 sequences, with about 60% observed a single time. Germline DNA was extracted alongside blood RNA, which was obtained from unsorted whole blood. An approximately 3.7-milliliter peripheral blood sample was collected before surgery. There are many counts of this clonotype. Its antigen is unidentified. CDR1 and CDR2 (germline): SQVTM, ANQGSEA. Trimming cost V 8 bases and J 1 base, with 10 bases left between them. CDR3 length equals 12 residues.

This sequence was found in a man aged 40-49 years with primary liver carcinoma and hepatitis B virus infection. This chain uses TRBV29-1 with TRBJ2-3, with D tentatively TRBD2 (6 bases). The sequencing sample was made of peripheral blood. Here the CDR3 DNA reads TGCAGCTTGGGGGAGGGCACAGATACGCAGTATTTT. Protein product: CSLGEGTDTQYF.